These 12 T cell receptor beta chains originate from one sample sequenced in a study of blood T cells in healthy people across ages. PCR was performed a second time for roughly 7 to 11 cycles using a sample-barcoded 5' primer and a J-beta primer mix. TCRdb re-called the 5' RACE reads through MiXCR, storing one row per CDR3 protein. The sample records almost 1 million distinct CDR3 sequences, just over 50% being singletons. Input material: blood. All receptors come from a woman aged 60-70 years in good health.

The chain recombines TRBV6-2 or TRBV6-3 with TRBJ2-3, with TRBD2 matching over 8 bases. The length of the CDR3 is 15 residues. V trimming: 2 bases; J trimming: 5 bases; junction bases outside the gene matches: 6. Germline loops: CDR1 MNHEY, CDR2 SVGEGT. The CDR3 DNA reads TGTGCCAGCAGTTACGCACTAGCGGACCTAGATACGCAGTATTTT. This encodes CASSYALADLDTQYF.

There are a few counts of this clonotype. V usage is TRBV7-2 and J usage is TRBJ2-5, with a weak D call TRBD1 (6 bases). The germline gives CDR1 SGHTA, CDR2 FQGNSA. The CDR3 runs to 15 residues. V was shortened by 8 bases and J by 5 bases, with 21 bases between the two germline ends. This chain's CDR3 is CASSFSPGRGETQYF. The CDR3, as DNA: TGTGCCAGCTCCTTTAGTCCCGGCAGGGGCGAGACCCAGTACTTC. Drawing the rest from reference TRBV7-2 and TRBJ2-5, the complete variable domain is GAGVSQSPSNKVTEKGKDVELRCDPISGHTALYWYRQSLGQGLEFLIYFQGNSAPDKSGLPSDRFSAERTGGSVSTLTIQRTQQEDSAVYLCASSFSPGRGETQYFGPGTRLLVL.

The V call is TRBV21-1, the J call TRBJ1-4. TRBV21-1 is listed as a pseudogene. The CDR3 runs to 16 residues. The CDR3: CASSKVVGFTNEKLFF. DNA for the CDR3: TGTGCCAGCAGCAAAGTAGTAGGTTTCACTAATGAAAAACTGTTTTTT.

This clonotype occurred a few times. This sequence joins TRBV20-1 and TRBJ2-1; D is possibly TRBD1 or TRBD2 (6 bases each). CDR1 and CDR2 (germline): DFQATT, SNEGSKA (reference sequence). The V and J ends lost 0 bases and 10 bases respectively, with 19 bases between them. The CDR3 consists of 15 residues. DNA for the CDR3: TGCAGTGCTAGAGATTTCCGGGGGCAGTTGAACGAGCAGTTCTTC. This translates into CSARDFRGQLNEQFF.

This clonotype was detected many times. This chain connects TRBV29-1 to TRBJ1-2, with D unresolved. The CDR3 extends over 14 amino acids. V shed 6 bases and J shed 2 bases, with 16 bases lying between them. From germline, CDR1 is SQVTM and CDR2 ANQGSEA. CDR3 sequence reads: CSVPQRAGNYGYTF. The CDR3, as DNA: TGCAGCGTGCCTCAGAGGGCTGGGAACTATGGCTACACCTTC.

The J gene is TRBJ2-7, the V gene TRBV5-1, with 10 positions matching TRBD1. The CDR3 extends over 15 amino acids. Germline V gives CDR1 SGHRS, CDR2 YFSETQ. Trimming cost V 4 bases and J 3 bases; bases outside gene matches: 7. CDR3 protein: CASSITGTGVYEQYF. CDR3 bases: TGCGCCAGCAGCATAACCGGGACAGGGGTCTACGAGCAGTACTTC.

The chain couples TRBV5-1 to TRBJ2-4; 7 bases match TRBD1. The assigned J gene may be wrong: the sequence end matches TRBJ2-7 better. Germline CDR1 SGHRS, CDR2 YFSETQ. This CDR3 has 14 amino acids. CDR3 in amino acids: CASSVAQGRGEQYF. As DNA, the CDR3 is TGCGCCAGCAGCGTTGCACAGGGGAGAGGCGAGCAGTACTTC.

This clonotype was seen a handful of times. The CDR3 loop reads CASSFREARSPLHF. CDR3 coding DNA: TGTGCCAGCAGTTTTAGAGAGGCGCGTTCACCCCTCCACTTT. The rearrangement uses TRBV28 and TRBJ1-6; D uncertain. V dropped 3 bases and J dropped 9 bases, with 12 bases sitting between them. Germline values: CDR1 MDHEN, CDR2 SYDVKM. The CDR3 is 14 residues long.

The gene calls are TRBV7-9 and TRBJ1-1; the D gene is possibly TRBD1 (6 bases). Germline V gene lookup returns CDR1 SEHNR and CDR2 FQNEAQ (reference sequence). The CDR3 is made up of 16 amino acids. V was shortened by 5 bases and J by 1 base, with 17 bases between the two germline ends. The CDR3 DNA reads TGTGCCAGCAGCCCAGATACCGGGGGCCGGAACACTGAAGCTTTCTTT. Translation: CASSPDTGGRNTEAFF.

This chain uses TRBV20-1 with TRBJ2-7; TRBD2 matches at 8 bases. The CDR3 consists of 13 residues. Germline V CDR1 and CDR2: DFQATT, SNEGSKA (reference sequence). The trim removed 5 bases at V and 3 bases at J, leaving 6 bases unmatched. The CDR3 region has the DNA TGCAGTGCTCTTAGGACTAGCTTCTACGAGCAGTACTTC. This encodes CSALRTSFYEQYF.

The chain couples TRBV6-2 or TRBV6-3 to TRBJ2-7; TRBD1 aligns across 7 bases. CDR3 length: 16 amino acids. Germline-derived CDR1 and CDR2 are MNHEY and SVGEGT. J gave up 1 base and V 7 bases, and 13 bases lay outside the gene matches. The CDR3 is CASKEGVGTESYEQYF. CDR3 sequence (DNA): TGTGCCAGCAAAGAGGGCGTGGGGACAGAGTCCTACGAGCAGTACTTC.

This chain links TRBV7-2 with TRBJ2-5, with no clear D. The end of the DNA is better explained by TRBJ2-7, so the J call may be wrong. The CDR3 loop spans 14 amino acids. Looked up from germline, CDR1 is SGHTA and CDR2 is FQGNSA. The CDR3 DNA follows: TGTGCCAGCAGCGCTAGGACCAAGCTCTACGAGCAGTACTTC. Translation gives CASSARTKLYEQYF.